This section outlines one T cell receptor beta chain sequence together with its context. The antigen is not known. The germline V gene encodes CDR1 MNHEY and CDR2 SVGAGI. This CDR3 contains 16 residues. V was cut by 0 bases and J by 0 bases, with 12 bases left in between. PCR was performed using 60 Vbeta and 13 Jbeta primers. TCRdb keeps only in-frame clones here, not all; method: immunoSEQ multiplex PCR. The data show 170,000 or so clones, over 70% seen once. The data derive from a study of cytomegalovirus exposure and HLA in healthy donors. Overall study findings and caveats: Cytomegalovirus association was listed for about 170 TCR beta chains. The productive fraction for most TCR beta V segments was about 90% or about 30% in an earlier analysis. The authors reported that TCR beta sequences could predict HLA-A and HLA-B alleles. These predictions were accurate for most subjects in the first cohort.

What was sequenced was PBMCs. The source is a male donor in good health and CMV-seronegative. The chain combines TRBV6-5 with TRBJ2-7, with D possibly TRBD2 on 5 matching bases. The CDR3 loop is CASSYSFTGSSYEQYF. The CDR3 DNA is TGTGCCAGCAGTTACTCATTTACGGGGTCCTCCTACGAGCAGTACTTC.